This T cell receptor beta chain derives from a study of spatial heterogeneity in lung cancer (dated by TCRdb to the late 2010s). Describing the broader study: The donors were fewer than 90 patients from the lung TRACERx cohort who had early-stage, untreated non-small cell lung cancer. Follow-up PBMC samples were sequenced whenever available, with a median time to follow-up of 2 to 3 years after resection. Beta-chain transcripts were consistently detected in greater numbers than alpha-chain transcripts, which likely reflects a higher abundance of beta-chain transcripts. In the raw uncorrected reads, each unique combination of TCR and UMI appeared more than ten times on average. In non-small cell lung cancer, the study quantitatively compared TCR alpha and beta repertoires across several tumor regions, matched nontumor lung, and blood. Nonsynonymous mutation counts, determined by whole-exome sequencing of tumor tissue, were related to TCR repertoire features. At surgery, 200 or so tumor regions, approximately 64 matched nontumor lung samples and more than 55 PBMC samples were TCR-sequenced for both alpha and beta chains. What the authors observed across the whole study: Comparisons of baseline and follow-up blood repertoires included only 11 to 15 patients. Ubiquitous expanded tumor TCRs were found in blood more often at tumor resection than at routine follow-up. Confirming at a functional level the hypothesis that regional TCRs recognize regional mutations was considered to require additional single-cell paired TCR alpha and beta sequencing.

CDR1 and CDR2 (SEHNR, FQNEAQ) derive from the germline V gene (reference sequence). From the cysteine through the phenylalanine, the CDR3 covers 12 amino acids. The DNA shown is the 36-base CDR3, in frame from base 1. V is clipped by 6 bases and J by 5 bases, and the sequence between their germline boundaries is 10 bases long. Library preparation was by 5' RACE. Sequencing took place on a NextSeq 500. In the TCR library protocol, a unique molecular identifier was attached to each TCR cDNA molecule so that PCR and sequencing errors could be corrected. Processing in the source paper ran as follows. Decombinator tools were used for TCR identification, UMI-based error correction and CDR3 extraction. TCRs above a frequency of 2 per 1,000, corresponding to the top 1% of the tumor frequency distribution, were defined as expanded. Each repertoire was subsampled 100 times to 5,000 TCRs, after which Renyi diversity was computed with the R vegan package. CDR3 similarity networks were built from amino acid triplet string-kernel similarity, connecting CDR3s with pairwise similarity above 0.82. In-frame beta chains were kept once TCRdb had trimmed the public reads at Q25 with fastp and called clones with MiXCR. Each CDR3 protein appears once, grouped with its most common genes and DNA. The V and J calls follow TCRdb's processing rather than the paper's. The sample records 50,000 to 60,000 distinct CDR3 sequences, roughly 7.4% of which are singletons. The ten largest clonotypes hold approximately 35% of the sample.

There are a few counts of this clonotype. It lacks a known antigen. There are no base qualities to consult, and no much larger clone falls within one base. Reading the label with the study, this specimen's time point is: blood at routine non-recurrence follow-up after resection. TCR sequencing used whole RNA extracted from tumor and nontumor lung tissue, or from cryopreserved PBMC samples, without cell sorting. A patient was chosen for TCR sequencing only when enough RNA was available from at least two tumor regions. The chain is encoded by TRBV7-9 joined to TRBJ1-2; no D gene is confidently identified. Material: PBMCs, obtained at follow-up. The TCR originated in a female donor with early-stage non-small cell lung cancer. The DNA is TGTGCCAGCAGTTCTCCGGTATATGGCTACACCTTC. Translated, it gives CASSSPVYGYTF.